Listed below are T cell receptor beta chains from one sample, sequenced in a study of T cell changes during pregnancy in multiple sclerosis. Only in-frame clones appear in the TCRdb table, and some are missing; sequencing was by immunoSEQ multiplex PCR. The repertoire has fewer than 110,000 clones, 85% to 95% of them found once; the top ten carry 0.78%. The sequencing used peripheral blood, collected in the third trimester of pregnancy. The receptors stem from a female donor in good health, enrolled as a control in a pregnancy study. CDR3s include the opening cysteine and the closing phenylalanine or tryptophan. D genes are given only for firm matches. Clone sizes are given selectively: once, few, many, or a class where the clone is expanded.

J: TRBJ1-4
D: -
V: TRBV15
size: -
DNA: TGTGCCACCAGCCGAAGGCGGGAAAAACTGTTTTTT
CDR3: CATSRRREKLFF

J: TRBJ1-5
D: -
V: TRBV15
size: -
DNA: TGTGCCACCAGCAGAGACAGGGTAAATCAGCCCCAGCATTTT
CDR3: CATSRDRVNQPQHF

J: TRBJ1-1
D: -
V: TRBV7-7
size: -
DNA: TGTGCTAGCAGCCAAGACAGGAACACTGAAGCTTTCTTT
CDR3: CASSQDRNTEAFF

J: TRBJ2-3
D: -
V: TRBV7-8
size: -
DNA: TGTGCCAGCAGCTTAAAGGACAGCCCTACAGATACGCAGTATTTT
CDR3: CASSLKDSPTDTQYF

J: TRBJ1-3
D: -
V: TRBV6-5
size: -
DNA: TGTGCCAGCAGTTACTCGAGAGGAAACACCATATATTTT
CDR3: CASSYSRGNTIYF

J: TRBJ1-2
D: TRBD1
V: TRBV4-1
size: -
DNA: TGCGCCAGCAGCCACCGGGACAGGGTGAGTGGCTACACCTTC
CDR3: CASSHRDRVSGYTF

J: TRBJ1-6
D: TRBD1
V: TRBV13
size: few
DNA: TGTGCCAGCAGCGAGGTGGACAGGGAAAGGTCACCCCTCCACTTT
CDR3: CASSEVDRERSPLHF

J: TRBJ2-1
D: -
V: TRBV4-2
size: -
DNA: TGTGCCAGCAGCCAAGCGACAAGCTCCTACAATGAGCAGTTCTTC
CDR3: CASSQATSSYNEQFF

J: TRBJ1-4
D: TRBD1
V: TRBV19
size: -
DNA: TGTGCCAGTAGTATATCGGTAGGGGGCCGGGAAAAACTGTTTTTT
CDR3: CASSISVGGREKLFF

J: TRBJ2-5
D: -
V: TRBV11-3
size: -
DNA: TGTGCCAGCAGCTTAGGGGGCGGCACTCAAGAGACCCAGTACTTC
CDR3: CASSLGGGTQETQYF

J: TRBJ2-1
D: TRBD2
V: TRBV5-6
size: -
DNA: TGTGCCAGCAGCTTCGAACTAGCGGGGGTCTCTGAGCAGTTCTTC
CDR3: CASSFELAGVSEQFF

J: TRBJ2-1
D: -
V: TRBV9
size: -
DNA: TGTGCCAGCAGCGTCGGGGATTACAATGAGCAGTTCTTC
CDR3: CASSVGDYNEQFF

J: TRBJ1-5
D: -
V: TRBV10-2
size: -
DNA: TGCGCCAGCAACGAGGGTAGACCACAGCCCCAGCATTTT
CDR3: CASNEGRPQPQHF

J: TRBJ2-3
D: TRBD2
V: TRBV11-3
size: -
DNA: TGTGCCAGCAGCTTAAGACTAGCGGGGCCCAGCACAGATACGCAGTATTTT
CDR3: CASSLRLAGPSTDTQYF

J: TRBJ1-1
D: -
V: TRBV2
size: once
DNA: TGTGCCAGCAGTGGAGGAGGAAGGGGTGGGAGGACTGAAGCTTTCTTT
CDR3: CASSGGGRGGRTEAFF

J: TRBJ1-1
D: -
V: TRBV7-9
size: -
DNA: TGTGCCAGCAGTACAGATATGAACACTGAAGCTTTCTTT
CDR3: CASSTDMNTEAFF

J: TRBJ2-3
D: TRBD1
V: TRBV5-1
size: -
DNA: TGCGCCAGCAGCTCCCCGGGACAGGGGGGAGATACGCAGTATTTT
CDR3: CASSSPGQGGDTQYF

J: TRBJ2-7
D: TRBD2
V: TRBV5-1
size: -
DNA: TGCGCCAGCAGCCGGGGGGGGGTAGACGAGCAGTACTTC
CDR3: CASSRGGVDEQYF

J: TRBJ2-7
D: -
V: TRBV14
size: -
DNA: TGTGCCAGCAGCAGCGGACGGTCCTACGAGCAGTACTTC
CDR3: CASSSGRSYEQYF

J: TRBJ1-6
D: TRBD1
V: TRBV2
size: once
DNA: TGTGCCAGCAGTAAGCAGGGGGCGCAAAATTCACCCCTCCACTTT
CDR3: CASSKQGAQNSPLHF

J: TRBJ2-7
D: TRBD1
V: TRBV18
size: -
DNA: TGTGCCAGCTCACCCCAGGGACAGGGCGGCTACGAGCAGTACTTC
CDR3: CASSPQGQGGYEQYF

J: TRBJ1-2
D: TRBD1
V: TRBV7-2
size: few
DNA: TGTGCCAGCAGCTTTGGACAGGGAAGGAATGGCTACACCTTC
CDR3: CASSFGQGRNGYTF

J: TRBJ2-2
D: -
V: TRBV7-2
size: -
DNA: TGTGCCAGCAGCCCAGGCCCCGGGGAGCTGTTTTTT
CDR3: CASSPGPGELFF

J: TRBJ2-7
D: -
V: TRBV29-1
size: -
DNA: TGCAGCGTCGGTCCGGCAGGGGCAGGCGAGCAGTACTTC
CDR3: CSVGPAGAGEQYF

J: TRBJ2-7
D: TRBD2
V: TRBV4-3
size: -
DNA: TGCGCCAGCAGCCAAGAGGCTAGCGGGGTCCGCGAGCAGTACTTC
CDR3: CASSQEASGVREQYF

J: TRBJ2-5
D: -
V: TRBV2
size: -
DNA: TGTGCCAGCACCCTAGTGAGGGGGGAGACCCAGTACTTC
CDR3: CASTLVRGETQYF

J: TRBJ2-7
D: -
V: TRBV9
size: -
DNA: TGTGCCAGCAGCGTAGTCTCGACATCCTACGAGCAGTACTTC
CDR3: CASSVVSTSYEQYF

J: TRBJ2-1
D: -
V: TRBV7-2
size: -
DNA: TGTGCCAGCAGCCGAGTAAGCTCCTACAATGAGCAGTTCTTC
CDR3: CASSRVSSYNEQFF

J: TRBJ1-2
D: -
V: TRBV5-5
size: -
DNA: TGTGCCAGCACCCCGGTATGGGCTGATGGCTACACCTTC
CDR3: CASTPVWADGYTF

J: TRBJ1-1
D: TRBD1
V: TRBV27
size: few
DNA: TGTGCCAGCAGTTCAGGGGGCACTGAAGCTTTCTTT
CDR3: CASSSGGTEAFF

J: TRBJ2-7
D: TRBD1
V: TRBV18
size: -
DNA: TGTGCCAGCTCACCCCGTGGACAGGGCGACTACGAGCAGTACTTC
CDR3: CASSPRGQGDYEQYF

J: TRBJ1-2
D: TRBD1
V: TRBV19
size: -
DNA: TGTGCCAGTAGAAGGGACAGTCGAAATAACTATGGCTACACCTTC
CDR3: CASRRDSRNNYGYTF

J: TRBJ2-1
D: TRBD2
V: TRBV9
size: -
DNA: TGTGCCAGCAGCGTAGCTCGGGGGGGCGACAATGAGCAGTTCTTC
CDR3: CASSVARGGDNEQFF

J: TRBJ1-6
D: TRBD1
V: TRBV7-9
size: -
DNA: TGTGCCAGCAGCTCGGGACAGGATAATTCACCCCTCCACTTT
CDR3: CASSSGQDNSPLHF

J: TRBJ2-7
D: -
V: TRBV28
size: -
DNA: TGTGCCAGCAGTACCGGGACTCATATTTCCTACGAGCAGTACTTC
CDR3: CASSTGTHISYEQYF

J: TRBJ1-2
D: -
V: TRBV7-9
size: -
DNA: TGTGCCAGCAGCCCCCAGATGGATGGCTACACCTTC
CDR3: CASSPQMDGYTF